Following are 11 T cell receptor beta chains from one sample sequenced in a study of shared clonotypes between healthy human individuals. Some clones are missing from TCRdb's copy, which holds only in-frame ones; the method was immunoSEQ multiplex PCR. The sample includes a few million clones, over 85% of them seen just once. Naive CD8 cells comprised CD45RO-negative, CCR7-positively selected cells, excluding terminally differentiated effector memory CD45RA+ cells. Material: naive CD8+ T cells from PBMCs. These receptors all stem from a man between 18 and 35 years old in good health. Some clones in this sample may be carry-over from other donors' samples.

The chain recombines TRBV7-2 with TRBJ2-7; 9 bases line up with TRBD1. The V and J ends lost 5 bases and 7 bases, in that order; junction bases with no gene match: 9. CDR1 SGHTA and CDR2 FQGNSA come from the germline V gene. The CDR3 totals 14 residues. Here the CDR3 reads CASSRRDRVSEQYF. The DNA for the CDR3 is TGTGCCAGCAGCCGCCGGGACAGGGTCAGTGAGCAGTACTTC.

V is TRBV5-1 and J is TRBJ1-5; tentatively, D is TRBD1 (5 bases). Trimming removed 4 bases at V and 3 bases at J, with 14 bases between. The CDR3 covers 15 residues. CDR1 is SGHRS, CDR2 YFSETQ, per germline. The CDR3 region is CASSVGPISNQPQHF. CDR3 coding DNA: TGCGCCAGCAGCGTGGGACCAATCTCCAATCAGCCCCAGCATTTT.

The chain combines TRBV11-2 with TRBJ2-1, with 7 bases that match TRBD2. V gave up 2 bases and J gave up 8 bases; unmatched junction bases: 6. Germline CDR1 and CDR2: SGHAT and FQNNGV. The CDR3 runs 14 residues. This CDR3 reads CASSLKGSGYEQFF. As DNA, the CDR3 is TGTGCCAGCAGCTTAAAGGGTAGCGGGTATGAGCAGTTCTTC.

This sequence joins TRBV28 and TRBJ1-1; a possible D gene is TRBD1 (6 bases). CDR1 and CDR2 (germline): MDHEN, SYDVKM. V lost 2 bases and J 1 base, leaving 14 bases between the germline ends. CDR3 size: 16 residues. The CDR3 nucleotides read TGTGCCAGCAGTTTACTAGCTACAGGGAGGAACACTGAAGCTTTCTTT. Protein product: CASSLLATGRNTEAFF.

The genes are TRBV29-1 and TRBJ2-7, with TRBD2 matching 7 bases. The CDR3 totals 13 residues. Germline lookup yields CDR1 SQVTM and CDR2 ANQGSEA. V gave up 7 bases and J gave up 2 bases; unmatched junction bases: 8. The chain's CDR3 is CSAVGGYPYEQYF. CDR3 bases: TGCAGCGCCGTGGGGGGGTACCCCTACGAGCAGTACTTC.

This clone was detected only once. The J gene is TRBJ2-2, the V gene TRBV25-1; unclear D gene. Trimming shortened V by 4 bases and J by 1 base, and 7 bases separated the two germline ends. CDR1 is MGHDK, CDR2 SYGVNS, per germline. This CDR3 has 14 residues. The CDR3 reads CASSALQNTGELFF. DNA for the CDR3: TGTGCCAGCAGTGCGTTACAGAACACCGGGGAGCTGTTTTTT.

CDR3 region: CASSQEEAGGPYIQYF. The CDR3 DNA reads as TGCGCCAGCAGCCAAGAAGAAGCGGGAGGGCCGTACATTCAGTACTTC. V usage is TRBV4-1 and J usage is TRBJ2-4; 10 nucleotides line up with TRBD2. Germline loops: CDR1 MGHRA, CDR2 YSYEKL. CDR3 length: 16 residues. The J segment lost 8 bases and the V segment lost 0 bases, leaving 7 bases of the junction unmatched.

This clone appeared a few times. This chain links TRBV27 with TRBJ1-5; maybe TRBD1 (5 bases). Germline V gene data show CDR1 as MNHEY and CDR2 as SMNVEV (reference sequence). Trimming removed 5 bases at V and 5 bases at J, with 13 bases between. CDR3 length: 14 residues. CDR3 protein: CASSPRQLYQPQHF. In DNA, the CDR3 is TGTGCCAGCAGTCCTCGACAGCTCTATCAGCCCCAGCATTTT.

Notes on this clone: Other DNA sequences from this sample encode an identical CDR3 as well. This sequence joins TRBV9 and TRBJ1-1; maybe TRBD1 (5 bases). Germline V gives CDR1 SGDLS, CDR2 YYNGEE. Trimming left V 0 bases short and J 0 bases short, with 9 bases between. The CDR3 contains 15 residues. CDR3 residues: CASSVVGGLNTEAFF. The CDR3 DNA reads TGTGCCAGCAGCGTAGTTGGGGGTTTGAACACTGAAGCTTTCTTT. The full variable domain, in which reference TRBV9 and TRBJ1-1 provide the parts outside the CDR3, is DSGVTQTPKHLITATGQRVTLRCSPRSGDLSVYWYQQSLDQGLQFLIQYYNGEERAKGNILERFSAQQFPDLHSELNLSSLELGDSALYFCASSVVGGLNTEAFFGQGTRLTVV.

The chain is built from TRBV13 and TRBJ2-7; D uncertain. The germline CDR1 and CDR2 sequences are PRHDT and FYEKMQ (reference sequence). The CDR3 covers 12 residues. V was shortened by 5 bases and J by 1 base, with 6 bases between the two germline ends. CDR3 in DNA: TGTGCCAGCAGCGAGGTTTCCTACGAGCAGTACTTC. It specifies CASSEVSYEQYF.

The rearrangement joins TRBV6-5 to TRBJ1-1; D remains ambiguous. The CDR3 covers 15 residues. The V end was cut by 0 bases, the J end by 0 bases, with 8 bases between. Germline CDR1 reads MNHEY; CDR2 reads SVGAGI. CDR3 amino acids: CASSYSPDLNTEAFF. For the CDR3, the DNA is TGTGCCAGCAGTTACTCGCCAGATTTGAACACTGAAGCTTTCTTT.